This T cell receptor (beta chain) came from a study of blood T cell repertoires in COVID-19. Study summary: There were acute and convalescent COVID-19 samples, and they came from the United States, Italy and Spain.

TCRdb's table, derived via immunoSEQ multiplex PCR, lists solely in-frame clones and lacks some. Among about 74,000 clones listed, about 83% were seen once. The CDR3 totals 15 residues. Germline trimming cut 6 bases from V and 0 bases from J; bases unmatched to any gene: 5. Looked up from germline, CDR1 is MNHEY and CDR2 is SVGAGI. This chain uses TRBV6-5 with TRBJ1-3; 7 nucleotides agree with TRBD1. The receptor comes from an older man with acute or convalescent COVID-19. The specimen sequenced was peripheral blood. CDR3 DNA: TGTGCCAGCAGAACAGGGGCCATCTCTGGAAACACCATATATTTT. Translation gives CASRTGAISGNTIYF.